The following is a TCR beta chain sequence with its context. The antigen remains unidentified. The data were obtained in a study of post-analysis software for immune sequencing data. Study-level information: Recorded subtypes: relapsing-remitting, secondary progressive, progressive-relapsing; some patients unannotated.

cDNA libraries of TCR beta carried unique molecular identifiers. It was from about 1 to 10 million T cells that some 500,000 cDNA molecules came. MiXCR, applied by TCRdb to the PCR reads, yields one record per CDR3 protein. The profile covers hundreds of thousands of distinct CDR3 sequences, with under 70% appearing a single time and approximately 4.4% taken by the ten largest. CDR3 length: 16 residues. Trimming removed 1 base from V and 0 bases from J; junction bases left unmatched: 7. Germline lookup yields CDR1 DFQATT and CDR2 SNEGSKA (reference sequence). Study-wide results and caveats: Controls had lower frequencies than patients of roughly five TRBV segments, which included TRBV5-6, TRBV5-1 and TRBV20-1. The authors found that F measure strongly co-clustered same-batch samples. The normalized Chao1 diversity of multiple sclerosis patients was significantly lower than that of controls.

This sequence joins TRBV20-1 and TRBJ2-3; 7 bases align to TRBD2. This receptor was obtained from a girl aged 10 to 17 with multiple sclerosis. Sample: blood. CDR3 bases: TGCAGTGCTAGAGTGCTAGCGGTAGCTAGCACAGATACGCAGTATTTT. Protein: CSARVLAVASTDTQYF.